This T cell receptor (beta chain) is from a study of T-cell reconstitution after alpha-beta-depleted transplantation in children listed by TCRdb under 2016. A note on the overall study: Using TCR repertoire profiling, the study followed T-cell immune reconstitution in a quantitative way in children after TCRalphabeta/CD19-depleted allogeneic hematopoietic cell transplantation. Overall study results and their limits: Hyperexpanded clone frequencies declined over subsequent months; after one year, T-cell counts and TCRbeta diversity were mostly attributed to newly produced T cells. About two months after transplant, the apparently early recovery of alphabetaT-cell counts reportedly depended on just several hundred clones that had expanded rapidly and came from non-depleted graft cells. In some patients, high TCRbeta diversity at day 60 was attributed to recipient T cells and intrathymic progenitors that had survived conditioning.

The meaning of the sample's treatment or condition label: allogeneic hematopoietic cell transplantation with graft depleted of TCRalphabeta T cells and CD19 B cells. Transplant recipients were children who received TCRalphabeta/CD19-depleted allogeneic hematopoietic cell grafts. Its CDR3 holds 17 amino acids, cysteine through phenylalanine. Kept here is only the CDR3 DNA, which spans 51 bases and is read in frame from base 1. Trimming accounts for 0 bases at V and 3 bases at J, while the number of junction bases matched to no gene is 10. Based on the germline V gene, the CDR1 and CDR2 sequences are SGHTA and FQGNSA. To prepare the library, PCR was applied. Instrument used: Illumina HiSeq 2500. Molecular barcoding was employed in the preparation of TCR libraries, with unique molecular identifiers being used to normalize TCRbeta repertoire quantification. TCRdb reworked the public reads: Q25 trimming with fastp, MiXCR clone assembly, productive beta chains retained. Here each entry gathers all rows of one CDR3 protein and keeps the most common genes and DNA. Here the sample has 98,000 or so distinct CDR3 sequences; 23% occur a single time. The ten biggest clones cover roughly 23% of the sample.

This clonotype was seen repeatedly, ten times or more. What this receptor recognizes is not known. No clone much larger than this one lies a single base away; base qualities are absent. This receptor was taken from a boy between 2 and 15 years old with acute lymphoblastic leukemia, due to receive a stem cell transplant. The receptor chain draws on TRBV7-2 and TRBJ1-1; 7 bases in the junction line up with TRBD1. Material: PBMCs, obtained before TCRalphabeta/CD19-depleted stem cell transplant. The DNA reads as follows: TGTGCCAGCAGCTTAGCGGGGACAGACGGGTATTACACTGAAGCTTTCTTT. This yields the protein CASSLAGTDGYYTEAFF. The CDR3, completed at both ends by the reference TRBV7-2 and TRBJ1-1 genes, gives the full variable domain GAGVSQSPSNKVTEKGKDVELRCDPISGHTALYWYRQSLGQGLEFLIYFQGNSAPDKSGLPSDRFSAERTGGSVSTLTIQRTQQEDSAVYLCASSLAGTDGYYTEAFFGQGTRLTVV.